The source of this TCR beta chain is a study of human versus mouse CDR3 diversity and MHC coevolution. The table came from immunoSEQ multiplex PCR; TCRdb's copy has only in-frame clones and leaves some out. Here the sample spans about 80,000 clones, 80% to 95% being singletons. General observations from the study: In humans, T-cell selection involved more than five MHC II alleles.

As concerns this clone: Its cognate antigen is unknown.

Germline CDR1 reads MNHEY; CDR2 reads SMNVEV (reference sequence). This CDR3 is built from 15 residues. Trimming pared 2 bases from V and 0 bases from J, leaving 9 bases between. Sequenced sample: naive CD4+ T cells from blood. The subset was: CD45RO-negative CD62L-positive naive CD4 T cells. The TCR comes from a person aged 25 to 75 in good health. The V call is TRBV27, the J call TRBJ2-3; a possible D gene is TRBD2 (6 bases). CDR3 DNA sequence: TGTGCCAGCAGTTTAATCGGGACTAGCACAGATACGCAGTATTTT. This encodes CASSLIGTSTDTQYF.